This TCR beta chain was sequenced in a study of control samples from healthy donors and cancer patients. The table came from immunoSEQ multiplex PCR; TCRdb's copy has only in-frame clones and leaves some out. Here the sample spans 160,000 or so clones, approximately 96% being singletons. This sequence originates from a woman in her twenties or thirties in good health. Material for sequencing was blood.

CDR3 sequence reads: CASSEAQGIGYGYTF. The CDR3 DNA is TGTGCCAGCAGTGAAGCGCAGGGAATCGGCTATGGCTACACCTTC. V and J are TRBV2 and TRBJ1-2; possible D gene TRBD1, 5 bases. There are 15 residues in the CDR3. CDR1 is SNHLY, CDR2 FYNNEI, per germline. Trimming left V 0 bases short and J 4 bases short, with 12 bases between.